Following are 26 T cell receptor beta chains from one sample sequenced in a study of beta chain features in type 1 diabetes. Sequencing targeted expressed TCRB transcripts, as all isolated RNA had been reverse transcribed. TCRdb keeps only in-frame clones here, not all; method: immunoSEQ multiplex PCR. The sample lists hundreds of thousands of clones; 13% to 15% were seen once. The sequencing sample was made of central memory CD4+ T cells from blood. The receptors here all came from a man between 25 and 39 years old in good health.

This clone was recorded a few times. The chain employs TRBV27 and TRBJ1-5; TRBD1 matches at 8 bases. The J segment lost 6 bases and the V segment lost 4 bases, leaving 8 bases of the junction unmatched. Germline CDR1 reads MNHEY; CDR2 reads SMNVEV (reference sequence). The CDR3 has 15 residues. The CDR3 region has the DNA TGTGCCAGCAGTTCCGACAGGGGATGGGGTCAGCCCCAGCATTTT. Residues: CASSSDRGWGQPQHF.

This clone was seen at least ten times. The rearrangement joins TRBV19 to TRBJ1-2; D may be TRBD1 (6 bases). There are 15 residues in the CDR3. The germline gives CDR1 LNHDA, CDR2 SQIVND (reference sequence). Deletions cut 6 bases from V and 13 bases from J, with 27 bases between. CDR3 sequence (DNA): TGTGCCAGTAGGAACCAGGGGACATCCCGAGGGGTAGTCACCTTC. It codes for CASRNQGTSRGVVTF.

V usage is TRBV4-1 and J usage is TRBJ1-2; D is possibly TRBD1 (5 bases). CDR1 is MGHRA, CDR2 YSYEKL, per germline. The V and J ends lost 4 bases and 3 bases respectively, with 15 bases between them. The CDR3 length is 15 residues. The CDR3, as DNA: TGCGCCAGCAGCCTAAACATTGACAGCTACTATGGCTACACCTTC. This sequence encodes CASSLNIDSYYGYTF.

This clone was detected a few times. The chain carries TRBV9 and TRBJ1-2; TRBD1 is a possible D gene (5 bases). V lost 3 bases, J lost 3 bases, and 15 bases lay in between. The CDR3 is 15 amino acids. CDR1 is SGDLS and CDR2 is YYNGEE in the germline V gene. The CDR3 loop is CASSGEGKTHYGYTF. DNA of the CDR3: TGTGCCAGCAGCGGAGAGGGGAAAACCCACTATGGCTACACCTTC.

This clone was seen more than once but under ten times. For the CDR3, the DNA is TGTGCCAGCAGCTGGGGATCCGGCGAGCAGTACGTC. Residues: CASSWGSGEQYV. This chain links TRBV7-9 with TRBJ2-7, with D unclear. CDR1 and CDR2 from the germline V gene are SEHNR and FQNEAQ (reference sequence). V was pared by 4 bases and J by 6 bases, with 10 bases between. CDR3 length: 12 amino acids.

A few counts support this clone. The V and J genes are TRBV6-5 and TRBJ2-3; D gene ambiguous. The length of the CDR3 is 15 residues. The germline V and J ends were trimmed by 1 base and 2 bases, with 10 bases remaining between them. Germline values: CDR1 MNHEY, CDR2 SVGAGI. The CDR3 sequence: CASSYLGPSTDTQYF. CDR3 nucleotide sequence: TGTGCCAGCAGTTACTTAGGACCCTCCACAGATACGCAGTATTTT.

This clone has more than one count but fewer than ten. The rearrangement links TRBV11-2 to TRBJ2-7, with D perhaps being TRBD1 or TRBD2 (5 bases each). From germline, CDR1 is SGHAT and CDR2 FQNNGV. V dropped 1 base and J dropped 6 bases, with 13 bases sitting between them. This CDR3 is built from 14 residues. The CDR3 sequence: CASSLVPERGEQYV. The DNA for the CDR3 is TGTGCCAGCAGCTTAGTCCCAGAGAGGGGCGAGCAGTACGTC.

In its sample, this clone was seen a few times. This rearrangement joins TRBV4-1 to TRBJ2-1; D remains unclear. Germline V gene data show CDR1 as MGHRA and CDR2 as YSYEKL. V lost 4 bases and J 0 bases, leaving 7 bases between the germline ends. This CDR3 is built from 14 residues. The CDR3 protein is CASSPLVSYNEQFF. CDR3 sequence (DNA): TGCGCCAGCAGCCCACTTGTCTCCTACAATGAGCAGTTCTTC.

This clone appeared a few times. The rearrangement links TRBV27 to TRBJ2-7; 13 bases fit TRBD2. Per the germline V gene, CDR1 is MNHEY and CDR2 is SMNVEV (reference sequence). Unmatched junction bases numbered 2, after V lost 7 bases and J lost 2 bases. CDR3 length: 14 amino acids. The DNA for the CDR3 is TGTGCCAGCAAGACTAGCGGGGGGACCTACGAGCAGTACTTC. Protein: CASKTSGGTYEQYF.

V is TRBV19 and J is TRBJ2-2; a possible D gene is TRBD2 (6 bases). Deletions cut 3 bases from V and 5 bases from J, with 10 bases between. Germline CDR1 reads LNHDA; CDR2 reads SQIVND (reference sequence). CDR3 length equals 14 residues. Here the CDR3 reads CASSIYGGTGELFF. CDR3 bases: TGTGCCAGTAGTATTTATGGGGGGACCGGGGAGCTGTTTTTT.

This clone was seen a few times. V and J are TRBV12-2 and TRBJ2-3. TRBV12-2 is a pseudogene segment. The CDR3 covers 12 residues. CDR3 protein: CASQKGTDTQYF. The DNA of the CDR3 is TGTGCCAGCCAGAAAGGCACAGATACGCAGTATTTT.

V gene TRBV7-2 combines with J gene TRBJ1-5; TRBD1 matches 9 bases. From germline, CDR1 is SGHTA and CDR2 FQGNSA. The CDR3 extends over 14 amino acids. The ends lost 5 bases at V and 7 bases at J; junction bases unmatched: 6. This chain's CDR3 is CASSQGTGSQPQHF. For the CDR3, the DNA is TGTGCCAGCAGCCAAGGGACAGGGAGCCAGCCCCAGCATTTT.

This clone was seen more than once but under ten times. The chain uses TRBV25-1 and TRBJ1-5; D is possibly TRBD1 (5 bases). The CDR3 runs to 12 residues. With 4 bases removed from V and 5 bases from J, the gap between germline ends came to 6 bases. CDR1 is MGHDK and CDR2 is SYGVNS in the germline V gene. Here the CDR3 reads CASSVGDQPQHF. The CDR3 DNA reads as TGTGCCAGCAGTGTAGGGGATCAGCCCCAGCATTTT. Full variable domain (remainder filled in from reference TRBV25-1 and TRBJ1-5): EADIYQTPRYLVIGTGKKITLECSQTMGHDKMYWYQQDPGMELHLIHYSYGVNSTEKGDLSSESTVSRIRTEHFPLTLESARPSHTSQYLCASSVGDQPQHFGDGTRLSIL.

This clone has just a few counts. The gene calls are TRBV7-8 and TRBJ1-5; D not certain. The CDR3 loop spans 13 amino acids. V was shortened by 4 bases and J by 2 bases, with 6 bases between the two germline ends. The germline V gene encodes CDR1 SGHVS and CDR2 FQNEAQ. DNA of the CDR3: TGTGCCAGCAGCTCCCTGCGCAATCAGCCCCAGCATTTT. This translates into CASSSLRNQPQHF.

The chain recombines TRBV27 with TRBJ2-1, with 11 nucleotides matching TRBD2. Germline trimming cut 6 bases from V and 3 bases from J; bases unmatched to any gene: 7. This CDR3 comprises 16 residues. CDR1 is MNHEY and CDR2 is SMNVEV in the germline V gene (reference sequence). The CDR3 nucleotides read TGTGCCAGCAGCCGAGGGACTAGCGGTTTCTACAATGAGCAGTTCTTC. It specifies CASSRGTSGFYNEQFF.

This chain joins TRBV30 and TRBJ1-5, with D tentatively TRBD1 (6 bases). The CDR3 has 17 amino acids. The germline V gene encodes CDR1 GTSNPN and CDR2 SVGIG (reference sequence). Trimming removed 2 bases at V and 1 base at J, with 18 bases between. For the CDR3, the DNA is TGTGCCTGGAGTCAACAGGGTTTTGGGTTGAGCAATCAGCCCCAGCATTTT. Amino acid sequence: CAWSQQGFGLSNQPQHF.

This chain uses TRBV5-6 with TRBJ2-1; no clear D. Trimming cost V 0 bases and J 8 bases, with 6 bases left between them. Germline V gene data show CDR1 as SGHDT and CDR2 as YYEEEE. This CDR3 spans 12 amino acids. In DNA, the CDR3 is TGTGCCAGCAGCTTGGTGGGCCATGAGCAGTTCTTC. It translates to CASSLVGHEQFF.

The V and J genes are TRBV5-4 and TRBJ1-1; D possibly corresponds to TRBD1 (5 bases). The CDR3 consists of 15 residues. CDR1 and CDR2 (germline): SGHNT, YYREEE (reference sequence). Trimming removed 4 bases from V and 3 bases from J, with 16 bases in between. The CDR3 sequence: CASSGASDRYTEAFF. In DNA form, the CDR3 reads TGTGCCAGCAGCGGGGCCTCGGACCGATACACTGAAGCTTTCTTT.

A few counts support this clone. This chain connects TRBV19 to TRBJ2-5; D may be TRBD2 (5 bases). Trimming left V 4 bases short and J 0 bases short, with 9 bases between. Looked up from germline, CDR1 is LNHDA and CDR2 is SQIVND (reference sequence). The CDR3 is made up of 14 amino acids. The CDR3 reads CASSTRADQETQYF. CDR3 DNA sequence: TGTGCCAGTAGTACGAGGGCAGACCAAGAGACCCAGTACTTC.

Many counts were recorded for this clone. The V and J genes are TRBV5-1 and TRBJ1-1; D is perhaps TRBD1 (6 bases). The germline CDR1 and CDR2 sequences are SGHRS and YFSETQ. V was pared by 4 bases and J by 1 base, with 14 bases between. CDR3 size: 15 residues. CDR3 sequence (DNA): TGCGCCAGCAGCCAAGGACAGCAGAAGAACACTGAAGCTTTCTTT. Its translation: CASSQGQQKNTEAFF. Supplemented by reference TRBV5-1 and TRBJ1-1, the full variable domain reads KAGVTQTPRYLIKTRGQQVTLSCSPISGHRSVSWYQQTPGQGLQFLFEYFSETQRNKGNFPGRFSGRQFSNSRSEMNVSTLELGDSALYLCASSQGQQKNTEAFFGQGTRLTVV.

This clone was recorded at least ten times. CDR3 DNA: TGTGCCAGCAGCCAAGAAGGAGGACTAGGATCTGGAAACACCATATATTTT. This translates into CASSQEGGLGSGNTIYF. The chain uses TRBV14 and TRBJ1-3; D is unresolved. V was pared by 0 bases and J by 1 base, with 13 bases between. The CDR3 extends over 17 amino acids. Germline CDR1 reads SGHDN; CDR2 reads FVKESK.

The genes are TRBV30 and TRBJ1-3, with no clear D. The length of the CDR3 is 13 residues. CDR1 and CDR2 (germline): GTSNPN, SVGIG (reference sequence). Trimming shortened V by 3 bases and J by 0 bases, and 6 bases separated the two germline ends. The CDR3 region has the DNA TGTGCCTGGAGACTCCGCTCTGGAAACACCATATATTTT. Its translation: CAWRLRSGNTIYF.

V gene TRBV7-2 combines with J gene TRBJ1-3; TRBD1 agrees at 8 bases. Germline V lookup: CDR1 SGHTA, CDR2 FQGNSA. V shed 5 bases, J shed 0 bases, and the junction held 6 bases outside the gene matches. This CDR3 has 16 residues. CDR3 bases: TGTGCCAGCAGCACCCAGGGGGCTGGCTCTGGAAACACCATATATTTT. Protein: CASSTQGAGSGNTIYF.

This clone came up a few times. V and J are TRBV15 and TRBJ2-1; 8 bases are a match to TRBD1. The V segment lost 4 bases and the J segment 4 bases; nucleotides outside the gene matches: 9. Germline V gene lookup returns CDR1 LNHNV and CDR2 YYDKDF (reference sequence). The CDR3 sequence is 16 residues long. The CDR3 region is CATSIPGQDLYNEQFF. CDR3 nucleotide sequence: TGTGCCACCAGCATCCCGGGACAGGATTTATACAATGAGCAGTTCTTC.

This clone was detected only a few times. The sample carries other DNA sequences with the same CDR3. The genes are TRBV20-1 and TRBJ1-2; the D is unclear. Germline CDR1 reads DFQATT; CDR2 reads SNEGSKA (reference sequence). This CDR3 region has 11 residues. Trimming took off 6 bases at V and 4 bases at J, with 9 bases between the two ends. CDR3 coding DNA: TGCAGTGCAAACGACGGCTATGGCTACACCTTC. Translation: CSANDGYGYTF.

The J gene is TRBJ2-2, the V gene TRBV7-7; unclear D gene. Germline V gene sequence: CDR1 SSHAT, CDR2 FNYEAQ (reference sequence). V dropped 4 bases and J dropped 2 bases, with 5 bases sitting between them. This CDR3 spans 13 amino acids. CDR3: CASSSTNTGELFF. The CDR3 region has the DNA TGTGCCAGCAGCTCCACTAACACCGGGGAGCTGTTTTTT.